This T cell receptor (beta chain) was recovered during a study of blood T cell repertoires in COVID-19. In the study overall: Samples representing acute and convalescent COVID-19 were sourced from the United States, Italy and Spain. From T cells, B-cell-depleted T cells, or PBMCs came the material, which was cDNA or gDNA.

In the original processing: Amplification of reference gene primers provided the estimated nucleated cell counts. Measured with immunoSEQ multiplex PCR; TCRdb has only the in-frame clones, and not every one. The D gene and trimming were derived from the DNA, and the V and J assignments and clone size from that table. The sample has 10,000 or so clones, around three quarters seen once. This clone was seen a handful of times. This CDR3 contains 11 residues. J is TRBJ2-7 and V is TRBV21-1; the tabulated D call, TRBD1, remains unverified against the DNA. TRBV21-1 represents a pseudogene. The clonotype comes from a human donor in a cohort sampled during active COVID-19. Material for sequencing was peripheral blood. The CDR3 DNA is TGTGCCAGCTGGACAGTTTACGAGCAGTACTTC. It yields the protein CASWTVYEQYF.